The 15 T cell receptor beta chains presented below share a single source sample, sequenced in a study of blood T cell repertoires in COVID-19. TCRdb's copy holds only in-frame clones and misses some; the assay was immunoSEQ multiplex PCR. The sample has 150,000 to 200,000 clones; approximately 78% are singletons. The sequencing sample was made of PBMCs or T cells enriched from blood (not recorded which). These receptors were obtained from a woman between 45 and 65 years old who had recovered from COVID-19.

This rearrangement joins TRBV21-1 to TRBJ2-3; no DNA check was done on the table's D call, TRBD2. TRBV21-1 represents a pseudogene. The CDR3 runs to 19 residues. The CDR3 nucleotides are TGTGCCAGCAGCAAATTCCTGGGAGAGGCGGGACGATACACAGATACGCAGTATTTT. Amino acid sequence: CASSKFLGEAGRYTDTQYF.

The chain recombines TRBV10-3 with TRBJ1-4; TRBD1 matches at 8 bases. The germline CDR1 and CDR2 sequences are ENHRY and SYGVKD. Unmatched junction bases numbered 2, after V lost 2 bases and J lost 6 bases. The CDR3 loop spans 14 amino acids. This CDR3 is CAISEEQGDEKLFF. CDR3 bases: TGTGCCATCAGTGAGGAACAGGGGGATGAAAAACTGTTTTTT.

The chain has TRBV6-1 and TRBJ1-5; D is perhaps TRBD1 (5 bases). There are 15 residues in the CDR3. Trimming shortened V by 2 bases and J by 1 base, and 9 bases separated the two germline ends. Germline loops: CDR1 MNHNS, CDR2 SASEGT. The CDR3 spells CASSEQGGSNQPQHF. The CDR3 nucleotides read TGTGCCAGCAGTGAACAGGGAGGGAGCAATCAGCCCCAGCATTTT.

The CDR3 sequence: CASSHGLDLEQYF. CDR3 bases: TGTGCCAGCAGCCACGGCCTAGATCTCGAGCAGTACTTC. The chain combines TRBV3-1 (or the pseudogene TRBV3-2) with TRBJ2-7; D uncertain. CDR3 length: 13 amino acids. The germline gives CDR1 LGHDT, CDR2 YNNKEL (reference sequence). With 3 bases removed from V and 6 bases from J, the gap between germline ends came to 12 bases.

This clone was observed a few times. The rearrangement uses TRBV20-1 and TRBJ1-1; D may be TRBD1 (5 bases). V was cut by 3 bases and J by 4 bases, with 18 bases left in between. The CDR3 covers 15 residues. CDR1 is DFQATT and CDR2 is SNEGSKA in the germline V gene (reference sequence). CDR3 protein: CSASNRGSLATEAFF. In DNA, the CDR3 is TGCAGTGCTAGTAATAGGGGTTCATTGGCCACTGAAGCTTTCTTT.

The chain combines TRBV6-6 with TRBJ2-1; TRBD1 agrees at 8 bases. CDR3 length: 15 amino acids. J was trimmed by 9 bases and V by 2 bases; bases with no gene match: 9. Germline assignment: CDR1 MNHNY and CDR2 SVGAGI (reference sequence). The CDR3 DNA sequence: TGTGCCAGCAGTTACCGAGGACAGGGATTGGGTGAGCAGTTCTTC. Encoded protein: CASSYRGQGLGEQFF.

The chain combines TRBV28 with TRBJ2-1; TRBD1 matches 7 bases. The CDR3 is made up of 15 amino acids. Germline V gene sequence: CDR1 MDHEN, CDR2 SYDVKM. Unmatched junction bases numbered 2, after V lost 3 bases and J lost 0 bases. The CDR3 nucleotides read TGTGCCAGCAGTTTGGGACAGAGCTCCTACAATGAGCAGTTCTTC. Translating gives CASSLGQSSYNEQFF.

The genes are TRBV9 and TRBJ1-1; tentatively, D is TRBD1 (5 bases). V lost 3 bases and J lost 2, with 11 bases in between. Germline V gene sequence: CDR1 SGDLS, CDR2 YYNGEE. The CDR3 contains 14 residues. The DNA for the CDR3 is TGTGCCAGCAGCGAACAGGCCCTAAACACTGAAGCTTTCTTT. As protein: CASSEQALNTEAFF.

The genes are TRBV28 and TRBJ2-3; D not certain. CDR1 is MDHEN, CDR2 SYDVKM, per germline. The CDR3 has 12 amino acids. Trimming cost V 6 bases and J 8 bases, with 12 bases left between them. This CDR3 reads CASRPFGGTQYF. The CDR3 bases are TGTGCCAGCAGACCCTTTGGCGGTACGCAGTATTTT.

The chain recombines TRBV10-2 with TRBJ2-1; 7 bases fit TRBD2. With V trimmed by 7 bases and J by 5 bases, 5 bases remained unmatched. CDR1 and CDR2 (germline): WSHSY, SAAADI. The CDR3 runs 13 residues. The CDR3 loop reads CASTLLANNEQFF. As DNA, the CDR3 is TGCGCCAGCACGTTACTAGCGAACAATGAGCAGTTCTTC.

The chain uses TRBV21-1 and TRBJ1-2; the table's D call TRBD1 went unverified against the DNA. TRBV21-1 is described as a pseudogene. This CDR3 comprises 15 residues. CDR3 nucleotides: TGTGCCAGCAGCGAAGGGAACAGGGGAGACTATGGCTACACCTTC. Protein product: CASSEGNRGDYGYTF.

V is TRBV30 and J is TRBJ2-5; 7 nucleotides align to TRBD2. Germline V CDR1 and CDR2: GTSNPN, SVGIG (reference sequence). The CDR3 spans 14 residues. Losses at the gene ends were 0 bases for V and 3 bases for J; bases not matched to a gene: 4. CDR3 region: CAWSVRGLEETQYF. CDR3 nucleotide sequence: TGTGCCTGGAGTGTACGTGGACTAGAAGAGACCCAGTACTTC.

The J gene is TRBJ2-4, the V gene TRBV28, with TRBD2 matching over 10 bases. Germline V CDR1 and CDR2: MDHEN, SYDVKM. This CDR3 is 15 amino acids long. V lost 8 bases and J lost 0; bases outside the gene matches: 4. The CDR3 spells CASHGLAEAKNIQYF. The CDR3, as DNA: TGTGCCAGCCACGGACTAGCGGAAGCCAAAAACATTCAGTACTTC.

The rearrangement uses TRBV7-6 and TRBJ2-3, with TRBD1 identical over 9 bases. V was clipped by 6 bases and J by 6 bases; unmatched bases: 7. Per germline, CDR1 SGHVS and CDR2 FNYEAQ. This CDR3 contains 14 residues. The CDR3 coding sequence is TGTGCCAGCAGTAGCACAGGGGGCGCGGATACGCAGTATTTT. The encoded protein is CASSSTGGADTQYF.

This clone was detected only a few times. The genes are TRBV6-5 and TRBJ1-2; D gene ambiguous. The CDR3 consists of 16 residues. Germline V gene data show CDR1 as MNHEY and CDR2 as SVGAGI. Trimming shortened V by 1 base and J by 4 bases, and 16 bases separated the two germline ends. CDR3 region: CASSYLPRGVGYGYTF. Here the CDR3 DNA reads TGTGCCAGCAGTTACTTACCCCGGGGTGTAGGCTATGGCTACACCTTC.